These 8 T cell receptor beta chains were sequenced from one sample in a study of CD8+ T cells in alopecia areata. Treatment denoted: oral pan-JAK inhibitor, 5-10 mg twice daily. Following extraction, RNA underwent reverse transcription to cDNA, which served as the sequencing template. Using immunoSEQ multiplex PCR, the repertoire was profiled, and TCRdb retains in-frame clones only, with some absent. In the table there are 150,000 to 200,000 clones, 50% to 75% of which are singletons. The sequencing used CD4+ T cells sorted from blood, collected at week 56, from a patient treated with tofacitinib. The source is a human donor with alopecia areata.

The chain has TRBV4-1 and TRBJ2-7; TRBD1 matches at 7 bases. The CDR3 runs 16 residues. Germline CDR1 is MGHRA and CDR2 is YSYEKL. J lost 4 bases, V lost 4 bases, and 13 bases had no gene match. The CDR3 sequence: CASSPLFGTDRYEQYF. The CDR3 DNA is TGCGCCAGCAGCCCCCTCTTCGGGACAGACCGATACGAGCAGTACTTC.

This clone was recorded only once. The V call is TRBV6-1, the J call TRBJ1-1; D gene uncertain. V lost 7 bases, J lost 5 bases, and 11 bases lay in between. Germline V CDR1 and CDR2: MNHNS, SASEGT. This CDR3 spans 12 amino acids. The CDR3 region is CASTPLRTEAFF. For the CDR3, the DNA is TGTGCCAGCACCCCCCTCAGGACTGAAGCTTTCTTT.

J is TRBJ1-5 and V is TRBV5-1, with D unresolved. This CDR3 has 14 amino acids. V lost 0 bases, J lost 5 bases, and 9 bases lay in between. The germline gives CDR1 SGHRS, CDR2 YFSETQ. CDR3 coding DNA: TGCGCCAGCAGCTTGGGAGGAGCTGATCAGCCCCAGCATTTT. This translates into CASSLGGADQPQHF.

The sample holds a few counts of this clone. The gene calls are TRBV27 and TRBJ2-2; 9 bases fit TRBD1. V lost 6 bases and J lost 6; bases outside the gene matches: 2. Germline V gives CDR1 MNHEY, CDR2 SMNVEV (reference sequence). This CDR3 is 13 amino acids long. CDR3 protein: CASSRQGAGELFF. CDR3 bases: TGTGCCAGCAGCCGACAGGGGGCCGGGGAGCTGTTTTTT.

V and J are TRBV5-1 and TRBJ2-7; 9 bases match TRBD2. Germline V lookup: CDR1 SGHRS, CDR2 YFSETQ. The CDR3 totals 14 residues. J lost 1 base, V lost 4 bases, and 3 bases had no gene match. In nucleotides, the CDR3 is TGCGCCAGCAGCCCGGGACTAGCTTCCTACGAGCAGTACTTC. Translation: CASSPGLASYEQYF.

This clone was detected only a few times. The chain carries TRBV7-2 and TRBJ2-3; D possibly matches TRBD1 or TRBD2 (5 bases each). Germline loops: CDR1 SGHTA, CDR2 FQGNSA. Trimming cost V 4 bases and J 10 bases, with 15 bases left between them. This CDR3 has 13 residues. In DNA form, the CDR3 reads TGTGCCAGCAGCTGGGGGTTCAGGGTCGCGCAGTATTTT. It encodes CASSWGFRVAQYF.

The chain recombines TRBV6-5 with TRBJ2-2, with TRBD2 identical over 8 bases. Germline CDR1 MNHEY, CDR2 SVGAGI. The CDR3 is made up of 12 amino acids. The junction had 1 base not matched to a gene; V was cut back by 11 bases and J by 2 bases. The CDR3 DNA is TGTGCCGCGGGGGGCAACACCGGGGAGCTGTTTTTT. It yields the protein CAAGGNTGELFF.

V is TRBV6-6 and J is TRBJ2-3; the match to TRBD1 covers 11 bases. From germline, CDR1 is MNHNY and CDR2 SVGAGI (reference sequence). There are 12 residues in the CDR3. V lost 10 bases to trimming and J lost 6 bases; unmatched junction nucleotides: 3. This chain's CDR3 is CAIGQGADTQYF. DNA of the CDR3: TGTGCCATCGGACAGGGGGCGGATACGCAGTATTTT.